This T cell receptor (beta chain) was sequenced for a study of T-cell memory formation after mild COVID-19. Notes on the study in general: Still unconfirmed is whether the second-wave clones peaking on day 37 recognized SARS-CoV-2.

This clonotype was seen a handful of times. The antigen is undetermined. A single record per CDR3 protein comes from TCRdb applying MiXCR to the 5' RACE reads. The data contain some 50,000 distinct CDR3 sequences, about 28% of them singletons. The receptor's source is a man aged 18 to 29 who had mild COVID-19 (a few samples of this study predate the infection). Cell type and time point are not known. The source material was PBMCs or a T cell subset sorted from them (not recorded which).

The chain's CDR3 is CASSLESPYEQYF. CDR3 DNA: TGCGCCAGCAGCTTGGAGTCACCCTACGAGCAGTACTTC. The V and J genes are TRBV5-1 and TRBJ2-7; D remains ambiguous. This CDR3 has 13 amino acids. With 0 bases removed from V and 2 bases from J, the gap between germline ends came to 6 bases. Germline lookup yields CDR1 SGHRS and CDR2 YFSETQ.